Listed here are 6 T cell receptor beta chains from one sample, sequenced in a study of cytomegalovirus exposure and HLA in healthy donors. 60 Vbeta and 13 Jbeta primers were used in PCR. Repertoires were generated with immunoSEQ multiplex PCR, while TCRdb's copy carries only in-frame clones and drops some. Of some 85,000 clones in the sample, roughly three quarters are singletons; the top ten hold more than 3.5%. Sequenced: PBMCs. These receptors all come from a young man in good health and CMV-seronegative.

Here the CDR3 reads CASNQGPTGELFF. DNA of the CDR3: TGTGCCAGCAATCAGGGCCCGACCGGGGAGCTGTTTTTT. The rearrangement joins TRBV6-1 to TRBJ2-2, with D possibly TRBD1 on 5 matching bases. V shed 7 bases and J shed 5 bases, with 11 bases lying between them. The CDR3 is 13 amino acids. The germline gives CDR1 MNHNS, CDR2 SASEGT.

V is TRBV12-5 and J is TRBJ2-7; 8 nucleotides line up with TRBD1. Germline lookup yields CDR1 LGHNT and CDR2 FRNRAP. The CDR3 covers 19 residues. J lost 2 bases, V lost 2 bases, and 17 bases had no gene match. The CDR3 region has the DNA TGTGCTAGTGGTTTGCCACCACAGATTTCGGGACAGGCACCCTACGAGCAGTACTTC. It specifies CASGLPPQISGQAPYEQYF.

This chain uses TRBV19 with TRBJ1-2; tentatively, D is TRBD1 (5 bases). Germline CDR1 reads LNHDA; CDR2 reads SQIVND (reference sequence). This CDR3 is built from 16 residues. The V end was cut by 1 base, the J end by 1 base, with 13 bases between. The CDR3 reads CASSIAPMGGNYGYTF. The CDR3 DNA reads TGTGCCAGTAGTATAGCCCCTATGGGGGGTAACTATGGCTACACCTTC.

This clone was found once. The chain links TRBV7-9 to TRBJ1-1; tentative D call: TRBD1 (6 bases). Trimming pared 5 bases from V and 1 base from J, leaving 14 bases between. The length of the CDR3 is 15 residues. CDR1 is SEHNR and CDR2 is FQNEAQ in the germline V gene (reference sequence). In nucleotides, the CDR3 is TGTGCCAGCAGCCCCCGGGGGGGGCGGAACACTGAAGCTTTCTTT. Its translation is CASSPRGGRNTEAFF.

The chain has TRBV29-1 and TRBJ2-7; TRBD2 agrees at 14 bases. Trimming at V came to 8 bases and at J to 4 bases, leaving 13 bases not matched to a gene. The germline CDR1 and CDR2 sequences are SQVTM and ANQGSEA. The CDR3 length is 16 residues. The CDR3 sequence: CSTAEGGTSGSYEQYF. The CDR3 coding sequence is TGCAGCACCGCCGAGGGAGGGACTAGCGGGAGTTACGAGCAGTACTTC.

CDR3 sequence reads: CAWEGQEAKSSYEQYF. The CDR3 DNA is TGTGCCTGGGAGGGACAGGAGGCAAAGAGCTCCTACGAGCAGTACTTC. The chain recombines TRBV30 with TRBJ2-7; 8 bases are shared with TRBD1. The CDR3 totals 16 residues. In germline, CDR1 is GTSNPN, CDR2 SVGIG (reference sequence). J lost 0 bases, V lost 5 bases, and 12 bases had no gene match. The variable domain in full, with the rest retrieved from reference TRBV30 and TRBJ2-7, is SQTIHQWPATLVQPVGSPLSLECTVEGTSNPNLYWYRQAAGRGLQLLFYSVGIGQISSEVPQNLSASRPQDRQFILSSKKLLLSDSGFYLCAWEGQEAKSSYEQYFGPGTRLTVT.